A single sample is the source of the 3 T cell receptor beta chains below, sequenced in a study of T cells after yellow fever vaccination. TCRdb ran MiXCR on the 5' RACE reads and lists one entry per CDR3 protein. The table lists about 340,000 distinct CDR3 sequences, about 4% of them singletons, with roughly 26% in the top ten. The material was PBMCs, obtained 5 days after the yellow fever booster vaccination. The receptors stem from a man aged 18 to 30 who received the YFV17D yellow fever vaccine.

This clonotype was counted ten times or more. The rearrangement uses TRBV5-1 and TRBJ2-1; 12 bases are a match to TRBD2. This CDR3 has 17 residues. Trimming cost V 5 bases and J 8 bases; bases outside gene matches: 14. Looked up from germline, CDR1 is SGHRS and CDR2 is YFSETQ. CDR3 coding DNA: TGCGCCAGCAGACCCCTACCGACTAGCGGGGGAATCGATGAGCAGTTCTTC. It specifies CASRPLPTSGGIDEQFF.

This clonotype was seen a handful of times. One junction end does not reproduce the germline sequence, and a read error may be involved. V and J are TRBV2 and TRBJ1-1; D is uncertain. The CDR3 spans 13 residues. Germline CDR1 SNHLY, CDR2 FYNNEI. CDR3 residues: CASSSLGNSEAFF. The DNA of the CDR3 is TGTGCCAGCAGTTCCCTAGGTAACAGTGAAGCTTTCTTT.

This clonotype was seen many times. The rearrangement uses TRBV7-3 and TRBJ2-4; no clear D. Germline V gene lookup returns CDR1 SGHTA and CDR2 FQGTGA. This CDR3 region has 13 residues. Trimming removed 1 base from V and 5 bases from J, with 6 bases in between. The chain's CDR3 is CASSLKGENIQYF. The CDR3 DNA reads TGTGCCAGCAGCTTAAAAGGAGAAAACATTCAGTACTTC.